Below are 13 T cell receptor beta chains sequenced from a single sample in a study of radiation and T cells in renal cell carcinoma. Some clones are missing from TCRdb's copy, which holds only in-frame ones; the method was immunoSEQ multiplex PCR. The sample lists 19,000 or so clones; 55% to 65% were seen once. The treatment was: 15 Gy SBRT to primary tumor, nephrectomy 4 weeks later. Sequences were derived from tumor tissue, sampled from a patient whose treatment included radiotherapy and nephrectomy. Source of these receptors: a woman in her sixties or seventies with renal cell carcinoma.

The CDR3: CASSLEGDGYTF. The CDR3 nucleotides are TGCGCCAGCAGCTTGGAGGGGGACGGCTACACCTTC. V usage is TRBV5-1 and J usage is TRBJ1-2; tentative D call: TRBD1 (6 bases). Germline values: CDR1 SGHRS, CDR2 YFSETQ. This CDR3 has 12 amino acids. V was clipped by 0 bases and J by 8 bases, with 8 bases between them.

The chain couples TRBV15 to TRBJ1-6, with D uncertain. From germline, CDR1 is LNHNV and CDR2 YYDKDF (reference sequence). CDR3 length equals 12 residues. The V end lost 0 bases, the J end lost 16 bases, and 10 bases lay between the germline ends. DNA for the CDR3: TGTGCCACCAGCAGAGATGGTACTTTTCTCCACTTT. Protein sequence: CATSRDGTFLHF.

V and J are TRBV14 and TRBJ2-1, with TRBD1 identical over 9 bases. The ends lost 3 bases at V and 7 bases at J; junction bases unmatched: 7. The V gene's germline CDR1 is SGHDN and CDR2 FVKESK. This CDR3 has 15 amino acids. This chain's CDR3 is CASSQQQGAGNEQFF. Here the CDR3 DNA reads TGTGCCAGCAGCCAGCAACAGGGGGCAGGAAATGAGCAGTTCTTC. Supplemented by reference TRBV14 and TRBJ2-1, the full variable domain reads EAGVTQFPSHSVIEKGQTVTLRCDPISGHDNLYWYRRVMGKEIKFLLHFVKESKQDESGMPNNRFLAERTGGTYSTLKVQPAELEDSGVYFCASSQQQGAGNEQFFGPGTRLTVL.

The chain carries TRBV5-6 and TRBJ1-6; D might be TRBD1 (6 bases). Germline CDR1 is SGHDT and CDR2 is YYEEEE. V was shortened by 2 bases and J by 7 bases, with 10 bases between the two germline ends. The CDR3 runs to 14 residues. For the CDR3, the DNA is TGTGCCAGCAGCTTTGGACAGCCAAATTCACCCCTCCACTTT. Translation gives CASSFGQPNSPLHF.

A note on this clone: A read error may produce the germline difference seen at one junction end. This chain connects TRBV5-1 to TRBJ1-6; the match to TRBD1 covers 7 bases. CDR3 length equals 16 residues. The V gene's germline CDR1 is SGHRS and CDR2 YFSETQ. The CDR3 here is CASSLPGTASNSPLHF. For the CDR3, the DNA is TGTGCCAGCAGCCTCCCCGGGACAGCCTCTAATTCACCCCTCCACTTT.

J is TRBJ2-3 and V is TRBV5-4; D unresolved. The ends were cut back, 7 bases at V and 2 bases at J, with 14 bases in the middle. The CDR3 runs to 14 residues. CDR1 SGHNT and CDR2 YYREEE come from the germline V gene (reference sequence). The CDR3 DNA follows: TGTGCCAGCTCGTCATCCCCCTCCACAGATACGCAGTATTTT. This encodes CASSSSPSTDTQYF. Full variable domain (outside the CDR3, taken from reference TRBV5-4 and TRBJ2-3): ETGVTQSPTHLIKTRGQQVTLRCSSQSGHNTVSWYQQALGQGPQFIFQYYREEENGRGNFPPRFSGLQFPNYSSELNVNALELDDSALYLCASSSSPSTDTQYFGPGTRLTVL.

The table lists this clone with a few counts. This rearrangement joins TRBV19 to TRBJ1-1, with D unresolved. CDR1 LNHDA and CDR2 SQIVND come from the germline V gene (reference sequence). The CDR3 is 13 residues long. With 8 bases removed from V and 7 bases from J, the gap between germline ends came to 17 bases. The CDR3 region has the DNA TGTGCCAGTCTCGAGCCCAACTCACTTGAAGCTTTCTTT. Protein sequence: CASLEPNSLEAFF.

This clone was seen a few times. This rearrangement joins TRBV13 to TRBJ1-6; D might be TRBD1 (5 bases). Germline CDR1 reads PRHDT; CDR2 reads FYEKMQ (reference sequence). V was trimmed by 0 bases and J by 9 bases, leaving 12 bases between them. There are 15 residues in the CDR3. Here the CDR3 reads CASSLGPRAFSPLHF. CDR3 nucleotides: TGTGCCAGCAGCTTAGGCCCCAGGGCGTTTTCACCCCTCCACTTT.

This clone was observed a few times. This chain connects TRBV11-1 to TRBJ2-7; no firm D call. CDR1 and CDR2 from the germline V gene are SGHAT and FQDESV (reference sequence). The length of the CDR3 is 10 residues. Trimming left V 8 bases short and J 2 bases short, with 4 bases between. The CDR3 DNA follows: TGTGCCAGCGGGACCTACGAGCAGTACTTC. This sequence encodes CASGTYEQYF.

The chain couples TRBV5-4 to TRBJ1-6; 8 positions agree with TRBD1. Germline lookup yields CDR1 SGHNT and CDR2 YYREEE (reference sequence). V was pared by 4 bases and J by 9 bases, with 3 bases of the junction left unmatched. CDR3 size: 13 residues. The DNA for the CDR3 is TGTGCCAGCAGCACGGACAGGGTTTCACCCCTCCACTTT. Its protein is CASSTDRVSPLHF.

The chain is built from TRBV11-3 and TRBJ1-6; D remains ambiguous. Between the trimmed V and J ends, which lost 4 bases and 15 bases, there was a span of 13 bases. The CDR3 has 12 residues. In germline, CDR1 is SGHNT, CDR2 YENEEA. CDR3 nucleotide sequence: TGTGCCAGCAGCTCCAGGCCTTTAGTCCTCCACTTT. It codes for CASSSRPLVLHF.

CDR3 residues: CATNMDVTNEKLFF. CDR3 DNA sequence: TGTGCCACCAATATGGACGTAACTAATGAAAAACTGTTTTTT. The chain recombines TRBV21-1 with TRBJ1-4. TRBV21-1 has pseudogene status. The CDR3 has 14 amino acids.

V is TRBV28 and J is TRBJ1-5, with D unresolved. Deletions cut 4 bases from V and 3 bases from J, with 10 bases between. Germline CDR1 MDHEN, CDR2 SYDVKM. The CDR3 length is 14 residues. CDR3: CASSSAPFNQPQHF. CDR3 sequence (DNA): TGTGCCAGCAGTTCTGCCCCTTTCAATCAGCCCCAGCATTTT.